This paragraph reports one TCR beta chain. Antigen specificity is unknown. This entry belongs to a study of beta chain features in type 1 diabetes. Study as a whole: Sorted cells from all samples, numbering some 99,000,000, were examined. Regarding the study as a whole: Moderately but significantly shorter TCRB CDR3s were found in Type 1 diabetes patients in all four CD4+ subsets.

Blood was drawn once from each donor into heparinised tubes. The draws averaged about 0.12 L. Every bit of the isolated RNA underwent reverse transcription, so sequencing read expressed TCRB transcripts. Method: immunoSEQ multiplex PCR; TCRdb's copy keeps in-frame clones and lacks some. Of 150,000 to 190,000 clones listed, under 13% are singletons. Germline CDR1 is MNHNY and CDR2 is SVGAGI (reference sequence). Trimming took 5 bases from V and 4 from J, leaving 14 bases between them. The CDR3 length is 14 residues. The rearrangement joins TRBV6-6 to TRBJ1-1, with no clear D. The specimen sequenced was central memory CD4+ T cells from blood. This receptor was identified in a man younger than 40 with type 1 diabetes. CDR3 protein: CASSPLVRGTEAFF. CDR3 DNA: TGTGCCAGCAGTCCGCTCGTACGGGGCACTGAAGCTTTCTTT.